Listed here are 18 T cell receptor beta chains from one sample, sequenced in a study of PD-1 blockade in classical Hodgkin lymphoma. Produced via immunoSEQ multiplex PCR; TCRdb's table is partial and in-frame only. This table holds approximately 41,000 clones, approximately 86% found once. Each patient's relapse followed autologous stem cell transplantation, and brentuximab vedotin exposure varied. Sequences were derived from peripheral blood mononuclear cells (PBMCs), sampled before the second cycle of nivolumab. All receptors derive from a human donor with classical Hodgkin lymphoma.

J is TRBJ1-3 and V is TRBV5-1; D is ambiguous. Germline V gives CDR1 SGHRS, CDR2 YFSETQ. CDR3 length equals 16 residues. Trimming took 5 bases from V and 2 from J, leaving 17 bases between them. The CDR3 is CASRASAGHPGNTIYF. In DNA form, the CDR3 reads TGCGCCAGCAGGGCGTCGGCAGGCCACCCTGGAAACACCATATATTTT. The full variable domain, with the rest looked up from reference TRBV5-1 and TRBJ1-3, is KAGVTQTPRYLIKTRGQQVTLSCSPISGHRSVSWYQQTPGQGLQFLFEYFSETQRNKGNFPGRFSGRQFSNSRSEMNVSTLELGDSALYLCASRASAGHPGNTIYFGEGSWLTVV.

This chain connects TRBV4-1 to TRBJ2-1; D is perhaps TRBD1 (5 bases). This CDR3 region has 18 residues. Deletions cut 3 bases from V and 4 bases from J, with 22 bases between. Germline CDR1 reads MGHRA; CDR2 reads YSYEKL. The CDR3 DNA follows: TGCGCCAGCAGCCACTACCTAATCGCTGATGGGGCATACAATGAGCAGTTCTTC. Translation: CASSHYLIADGAYNEQFF.

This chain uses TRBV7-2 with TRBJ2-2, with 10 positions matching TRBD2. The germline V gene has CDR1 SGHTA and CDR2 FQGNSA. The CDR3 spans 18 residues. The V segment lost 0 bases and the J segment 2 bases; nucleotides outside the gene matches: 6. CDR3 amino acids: CASSLARQRGGNTGELFF. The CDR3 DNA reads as TGTGCCAGCAGCTTAGCGAGGCAGCGGGGGGGCAACACCGGGGAGCTGTTTTTT.

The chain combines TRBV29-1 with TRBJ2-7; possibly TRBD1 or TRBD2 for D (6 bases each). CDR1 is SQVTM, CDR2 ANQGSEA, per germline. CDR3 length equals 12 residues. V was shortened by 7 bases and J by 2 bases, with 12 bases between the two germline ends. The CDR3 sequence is CSGGGGAYEQYF. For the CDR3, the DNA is TGCAGCGGAGGAGGGGGTGCCTACGAGCAGTACTTC.

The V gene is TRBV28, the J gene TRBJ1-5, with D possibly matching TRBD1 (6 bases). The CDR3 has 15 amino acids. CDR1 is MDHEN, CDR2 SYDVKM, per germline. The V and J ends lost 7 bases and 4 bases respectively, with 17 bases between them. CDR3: CASTFLGQGNQPQHF. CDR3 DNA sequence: TGTGCCAGCACTTTCCTGGGGCAGGGGAATCAGCCCCAGCATTTT.

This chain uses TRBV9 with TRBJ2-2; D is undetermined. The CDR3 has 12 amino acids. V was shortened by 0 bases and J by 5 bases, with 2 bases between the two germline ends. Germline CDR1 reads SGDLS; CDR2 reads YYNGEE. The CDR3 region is CASSVATGELFF. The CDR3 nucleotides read TGTGCCAGCAGCGTAGCGACCGGGGAGCTGTTTTTT.

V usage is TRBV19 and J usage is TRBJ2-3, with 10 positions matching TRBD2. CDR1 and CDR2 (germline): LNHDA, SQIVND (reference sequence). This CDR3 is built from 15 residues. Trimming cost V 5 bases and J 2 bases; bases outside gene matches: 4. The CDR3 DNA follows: TGTGCCAGTAGTCAAGGACTAGCGGCCACAGATACGCAGTATTTT. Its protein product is CASSQGLAATDTQYF.

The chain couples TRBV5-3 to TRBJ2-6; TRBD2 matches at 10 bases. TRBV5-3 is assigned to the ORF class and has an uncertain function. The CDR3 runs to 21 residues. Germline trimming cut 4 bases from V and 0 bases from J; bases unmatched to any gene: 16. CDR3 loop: CARSRIIAGGSFYSGANVLTF. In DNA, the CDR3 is TGTGCCAGAAGCCGTATAATAGCGGGGGGCTCTTTTTACTCTGGGGCCAACGTCCTGACTTTC.

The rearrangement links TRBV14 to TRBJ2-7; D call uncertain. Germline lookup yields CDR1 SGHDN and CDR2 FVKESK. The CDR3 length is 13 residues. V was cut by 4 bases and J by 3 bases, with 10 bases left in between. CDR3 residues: CASSLLANYEQYF. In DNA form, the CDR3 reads TGTGCCAGCAGCCTCCTGGCCAACTACGAGCAGTACTTC.

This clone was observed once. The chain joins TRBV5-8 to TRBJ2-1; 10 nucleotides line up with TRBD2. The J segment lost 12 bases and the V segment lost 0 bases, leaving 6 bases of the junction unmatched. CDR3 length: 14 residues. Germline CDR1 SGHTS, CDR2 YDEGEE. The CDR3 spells CASSLASGGALQFF. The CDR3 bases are TGTGCCAGCAGCTTGGCTAGCGGGGGCGCCCTGCAGTTCTTC.

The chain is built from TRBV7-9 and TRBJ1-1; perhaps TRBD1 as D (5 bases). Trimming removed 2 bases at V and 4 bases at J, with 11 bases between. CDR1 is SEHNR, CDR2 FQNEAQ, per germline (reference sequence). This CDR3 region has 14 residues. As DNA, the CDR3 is TGTGCCAGCAGCTTACAGGGTGGGCGCACTGAAGCTTTCTTT. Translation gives CASSLQGGRTEAFF. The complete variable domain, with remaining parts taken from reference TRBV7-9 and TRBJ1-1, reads DTGVSQNPRHKITKRGQNVTFRCDPISEHNRLYWYRQTLGQGPEFLTYFQNEAQLEKSRLLSDRFSAERPKGSFSTLEIQRTEQGDSAMYLCASSLQGGRTEAFFGQGTRLTVV.

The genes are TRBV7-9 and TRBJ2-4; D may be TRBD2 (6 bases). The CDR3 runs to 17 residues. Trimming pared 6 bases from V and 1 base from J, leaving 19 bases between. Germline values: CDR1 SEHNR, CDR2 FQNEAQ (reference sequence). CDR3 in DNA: TGTGCCAGCAGTCCAGCTGGAGGGTGGGGTGCCAAAAACATTCAGTACTTC. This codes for CASSPAGGWGAKNIQYF.

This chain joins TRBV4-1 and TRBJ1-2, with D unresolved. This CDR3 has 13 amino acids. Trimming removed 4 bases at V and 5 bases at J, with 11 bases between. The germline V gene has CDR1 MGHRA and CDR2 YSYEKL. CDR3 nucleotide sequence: TGCGCCAGCAGCCTCAACGCCGCTTATGGCTACACCTTC. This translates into CASSLNAAYGYTF.

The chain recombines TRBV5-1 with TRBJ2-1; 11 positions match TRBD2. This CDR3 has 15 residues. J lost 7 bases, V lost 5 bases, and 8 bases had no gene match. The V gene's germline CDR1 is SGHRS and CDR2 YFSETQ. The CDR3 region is CASRSLAGGRNEQFF. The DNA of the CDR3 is TGCGCCAGCAGGTCTCTAGCGGGAGGCAGGAATGAGCAGTTCTTC. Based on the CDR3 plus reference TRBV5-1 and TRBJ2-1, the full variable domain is KAGVTQTPRYLIKTRGQQVTLSCSPISGHRSVSWYQQTPGQGLQFLFEYFSETQRNKGNFPGRFSGRQFSNSRSEMNVSTLELGDSALYLCASRSLAGGRNEQFFGPGTRLTVL.

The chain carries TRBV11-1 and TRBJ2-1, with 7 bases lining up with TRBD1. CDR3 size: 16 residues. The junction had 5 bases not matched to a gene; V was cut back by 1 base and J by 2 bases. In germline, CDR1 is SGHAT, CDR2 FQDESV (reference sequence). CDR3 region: CASSLEVGQAYNEQFF. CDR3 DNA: TGTGCCAGCAGCTTAGAGGTTGGACAGGCCTACAATGAGCAGTTCTTC. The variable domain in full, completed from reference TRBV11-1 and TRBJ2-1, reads EAEVAQSPRYKITEKSQAVAFWCDPISGHATLYWYRQILGQGPELLVQFQDESVVDDSQLPKDRFSAERLKGVDSTLKIQPAELGDSAMYLCASSLEVGQAYNEQFFGPGTRLTVL.

The CDR3 here is CASRMGTGENYGYTF. The CDR3 DNA reads TGCGCCAGCAGGATGGGGACAGGGGAGAACTATGGCTACACCTTC. V gene TRBV5-1 combines with J gene TRBJ1-2, with TRBD1 matching over 10 bases. The CDR3 runs 15 residues. With V trimmed by 5 bases and J by 2 bases, 6 bases remained unmatched. The germline V gene encodes CDR1 SGHRS and CDR2 YFSETQ.

The CDR3 here is CASNPLAGGDTQYF. The CDR3 nucleotides read TGTGCCAGCAACCCACTAGCGGGGGGTGATACGCAGTATTTT. The chain carries TRBV6-6 and TRBJ2-3, with 12 bases lining up with TRBD2. Germline V CDR1 and CDR2: MNHNY, SVGAGI (reference sequence). The length of the CDR3 is 14 residues. V dropped 7 bases and J dropped 6; count of bases not matched to a gene: 5.

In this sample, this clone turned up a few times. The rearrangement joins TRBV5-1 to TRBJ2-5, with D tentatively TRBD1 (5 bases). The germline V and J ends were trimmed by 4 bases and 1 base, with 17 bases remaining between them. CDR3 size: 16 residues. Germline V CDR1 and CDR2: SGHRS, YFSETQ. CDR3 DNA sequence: TGCGCCAGCAGCGGAAAGTTCCGGACAAGCCAAGAGACCCAGTACTTC. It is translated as CASSGKFRTSQETQYF.